This T cell receptor (beta chain) was obtained from a study of blood T cells in healthy people across ages. Study findings and constraints: In long-lived donors, naive CD4+ cell counts and diversity exceeded those of aged donors. Older age coincided with a roughly linear decline in TCR beta diversity per million T cells.

Each sample used at least 6 million PBMCs. Total RNA, at least 6 micrograms per sample, came from PBMCs. V dropped 6 bases and J dropped 0 bases, with 9 bases sitting between them. CDR3 length: 13 amino acids. The germline V gene encodes CDR1 DFQATT and CDR2 SNEGSKA (reference sequence). This clonotype came up many times. What it recognizes is unknown. Combining a sample-barcoded 5' primer with a J-beta primer mix, a second PCR ran for about 7 to 11 cycles. MiXCR, applied by TCRdb to the 5' RACE reads, yields one record per CDR3 protein. The sample holds 630,000 or so distinct CDR3 sequences, about 34% seen once.

Source material: blood. The source of this sequence is a woman of 80 years or more in good health. The genes are TRBV20-1 and TRBJ2-4; unclear D gene. The CDR3 nucleotides read TGCAGTGCGATTGAATTAGCCAAAAACATTCAGTACTTC. It translates to CSAIELAKNIQYF.